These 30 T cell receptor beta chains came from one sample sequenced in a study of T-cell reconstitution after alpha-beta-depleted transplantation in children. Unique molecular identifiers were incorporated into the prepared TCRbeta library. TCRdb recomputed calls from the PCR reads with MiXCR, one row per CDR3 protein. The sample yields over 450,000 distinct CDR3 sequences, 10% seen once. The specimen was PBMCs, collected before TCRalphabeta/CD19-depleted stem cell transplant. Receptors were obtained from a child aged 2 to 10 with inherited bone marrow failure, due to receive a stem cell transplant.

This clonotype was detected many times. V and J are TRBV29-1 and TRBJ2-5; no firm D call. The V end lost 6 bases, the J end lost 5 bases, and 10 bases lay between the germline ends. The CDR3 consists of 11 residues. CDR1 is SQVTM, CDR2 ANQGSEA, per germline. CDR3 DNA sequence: TGCAGCGTGGGTCCCCAGGAGACCCAGTACTTC. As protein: CSVGPQETQYF.

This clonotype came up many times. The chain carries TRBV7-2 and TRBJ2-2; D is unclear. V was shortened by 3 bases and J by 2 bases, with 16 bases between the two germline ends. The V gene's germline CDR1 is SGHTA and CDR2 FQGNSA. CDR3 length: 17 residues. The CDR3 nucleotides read TGTGCCAGCAGCTTCGGCCCCTATGGGCTTAACACCGGGGAGCTGTTTTTT. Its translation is CASSFGPYGLNTGELFF.

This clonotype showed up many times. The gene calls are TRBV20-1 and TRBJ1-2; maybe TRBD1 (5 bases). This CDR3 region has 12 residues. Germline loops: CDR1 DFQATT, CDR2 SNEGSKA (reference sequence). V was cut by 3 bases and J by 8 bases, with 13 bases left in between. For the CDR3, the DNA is TGCAGTGCTAGCGTGGGGCCATCGGGCTACACCTTC. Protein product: CSASVGPSGYTF.

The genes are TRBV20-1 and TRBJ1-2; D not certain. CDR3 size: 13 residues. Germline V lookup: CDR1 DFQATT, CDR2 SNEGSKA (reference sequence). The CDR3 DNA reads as TGCAGAGCCAACAGTCAACCTAACTATGGCTACACCTTC. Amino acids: CRANSQPNYGYTF.

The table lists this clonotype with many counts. The CDR3 spells CASSRTNTGELFF. In DNA, the CDR3 is TGTGCCAGCAGTAGAACGAACACCGGGGAGCTGTTTTTT. The rearrangement links TRBV2 to TRBJ2-2; no firm D call. The V gene lost 5 bases and the J gene lost 0 bases, with 4 bases spanning the gap. This CDR3 region has 13 residues. The germline V gene has CDR1 SNHLY and CDR2 FYNNEI. Supplemented by reference TRBV2 and TRBJ2-2, the full variable domain reads EPEVTQTPSHQVTQMGQEVILRCVPISNHLYFYWYRQILGQKVEFLVSFYNNEISEKSEIFDDQFSVERPDGSNFTLKIRSTKLEDSAMYFCASSRTNTGELFFGEGSRLTVL.

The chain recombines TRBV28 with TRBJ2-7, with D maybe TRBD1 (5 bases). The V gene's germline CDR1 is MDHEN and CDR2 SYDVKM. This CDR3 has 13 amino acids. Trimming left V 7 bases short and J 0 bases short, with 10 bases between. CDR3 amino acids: CASKVGASYEQYF. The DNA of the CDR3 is TGTGCCAGCAAGGTTGGGGCCTCCTACGAGCAGTACTTC.

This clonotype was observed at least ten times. The CDR3 DNA is TGCGCCAGCAGACTAGGCTCCTACAATGAGCAGTTCTTC. Amino acids: CASRLGSYNEQFF. V is TRBV5-1 and J is TRBJ2-1; tentative D call: TRBD2 (5 bases). In germline, CDR1 is SGHRS, CDR2 YFSETQ. V was trimmed by 5 bases and J by 0 bases, leaving 6 bases between them. The CDR3 sequence is 13 residues long.

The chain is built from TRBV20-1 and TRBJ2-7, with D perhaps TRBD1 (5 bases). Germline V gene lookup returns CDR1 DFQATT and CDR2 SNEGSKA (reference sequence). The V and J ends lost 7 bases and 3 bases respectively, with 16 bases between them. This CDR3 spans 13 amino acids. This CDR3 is CSVFQGGHYEQYF. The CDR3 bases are TGCAGTGTCTTTCAGGGCGGTCACTACGAGCAGTACTTC.

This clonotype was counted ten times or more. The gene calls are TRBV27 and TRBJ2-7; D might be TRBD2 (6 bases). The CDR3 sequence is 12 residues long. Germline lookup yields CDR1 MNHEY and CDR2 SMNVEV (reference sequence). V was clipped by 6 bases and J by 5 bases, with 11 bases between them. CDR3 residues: CASRTRWDEQYF. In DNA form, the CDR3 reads TGTGCCAGCAGGACTAGATGGGACGAGCAGTACTTC.

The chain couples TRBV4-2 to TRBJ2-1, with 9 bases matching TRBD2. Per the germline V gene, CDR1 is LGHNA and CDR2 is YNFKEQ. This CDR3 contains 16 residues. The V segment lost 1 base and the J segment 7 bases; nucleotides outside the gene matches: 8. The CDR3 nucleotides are TGTGCCAGCAGCCAAGCTGTAGCGGGAGTGCGTAATGAGCAGTTCTTC. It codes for CASSQAVAGVRNEQFF.

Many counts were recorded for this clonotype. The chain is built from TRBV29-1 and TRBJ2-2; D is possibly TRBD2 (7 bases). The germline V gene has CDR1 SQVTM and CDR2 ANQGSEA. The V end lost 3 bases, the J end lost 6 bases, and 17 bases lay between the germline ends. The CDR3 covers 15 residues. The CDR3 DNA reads TGCAGCGTTGAGGGGGCGGGAGTCCTATCCGGGGAGCTGTTTTTT. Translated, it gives CSVEGAGVLSGELFF.

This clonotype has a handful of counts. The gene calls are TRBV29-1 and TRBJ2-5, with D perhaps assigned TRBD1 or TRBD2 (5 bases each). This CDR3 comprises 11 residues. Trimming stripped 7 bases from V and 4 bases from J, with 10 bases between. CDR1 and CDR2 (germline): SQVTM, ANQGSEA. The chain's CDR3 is CSGDPAETQYF. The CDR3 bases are TGCAGCGGGGACCCGGCAGAGACCCAGTACTTC.

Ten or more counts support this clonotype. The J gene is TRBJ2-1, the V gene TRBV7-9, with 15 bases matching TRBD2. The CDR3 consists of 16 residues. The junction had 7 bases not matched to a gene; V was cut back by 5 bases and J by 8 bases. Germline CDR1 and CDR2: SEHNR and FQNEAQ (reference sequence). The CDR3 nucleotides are TGTGCCAGCAGCCTTCGGACTAGCGGGAGGGTGTATGAGCAGTTCTTC. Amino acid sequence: CASSLRTSGRVYEQFF.

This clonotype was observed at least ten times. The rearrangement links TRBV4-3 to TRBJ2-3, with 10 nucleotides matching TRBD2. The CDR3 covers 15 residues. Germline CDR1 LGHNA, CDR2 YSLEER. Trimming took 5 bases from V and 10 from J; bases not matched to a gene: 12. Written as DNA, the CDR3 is TGCGCCAGCAGCGCGAGCGGGAGGGCCGATTATTCGCAGTATTTT. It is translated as CASSASGRADYSQYF.

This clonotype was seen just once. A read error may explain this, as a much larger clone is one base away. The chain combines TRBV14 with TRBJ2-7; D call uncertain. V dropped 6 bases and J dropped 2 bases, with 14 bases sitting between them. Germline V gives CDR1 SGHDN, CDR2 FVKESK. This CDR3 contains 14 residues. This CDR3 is CASSHKPATYEQYF. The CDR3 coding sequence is TGTGCCAGCAGTCACAAGCCAGCGACCTACGAGCAGTACTTC.

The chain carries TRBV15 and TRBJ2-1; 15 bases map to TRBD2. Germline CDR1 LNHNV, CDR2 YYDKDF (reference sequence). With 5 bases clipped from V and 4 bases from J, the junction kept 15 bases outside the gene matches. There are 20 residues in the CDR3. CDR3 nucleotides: TGTGCCACCAGCGACATTTTCGGGACTAGCGGGAGGAGTTGGTACAATGAGCAGTTCTTC. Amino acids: CATSDIFGTSGRSWYNEQFF.

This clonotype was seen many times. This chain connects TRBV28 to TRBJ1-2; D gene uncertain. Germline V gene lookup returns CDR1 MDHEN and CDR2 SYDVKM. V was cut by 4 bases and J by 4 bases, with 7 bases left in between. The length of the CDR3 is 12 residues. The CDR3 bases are TGTGCCAGCAGTTGGGCAGGCTATGGCTACACCTTC. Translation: CASSWAGYGYTF.

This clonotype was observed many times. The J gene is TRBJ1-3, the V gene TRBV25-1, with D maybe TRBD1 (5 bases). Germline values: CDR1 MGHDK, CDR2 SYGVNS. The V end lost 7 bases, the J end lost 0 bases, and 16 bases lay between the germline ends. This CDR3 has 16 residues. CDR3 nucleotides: TGTGCCAGCACGCCGGGGGGGGGAAGCTCTGGAAACACCATATATTTT. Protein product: CASTPGGGSSGNTIYF. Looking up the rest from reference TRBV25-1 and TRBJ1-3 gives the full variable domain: EADIYQTPRYLVIGTGKKITLECSQTMGHDKMYWYQQDPGMELHLIHYSYGVNSTEKGDLSSESTVSRIRTEHFPLTLESARPSHTSQYLCASTPGGGSSGNTIYFGEGSWLTVV.

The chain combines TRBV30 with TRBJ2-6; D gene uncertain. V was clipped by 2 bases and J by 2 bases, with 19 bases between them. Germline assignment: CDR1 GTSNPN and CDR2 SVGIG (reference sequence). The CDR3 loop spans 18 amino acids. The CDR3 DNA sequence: TGTGCCTGGAGTCTCTGGACCTACCGGTCCCCTGGGGCCAACGTCCTGACTTTC. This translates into CAWSLWTYRSPGANVLTF.

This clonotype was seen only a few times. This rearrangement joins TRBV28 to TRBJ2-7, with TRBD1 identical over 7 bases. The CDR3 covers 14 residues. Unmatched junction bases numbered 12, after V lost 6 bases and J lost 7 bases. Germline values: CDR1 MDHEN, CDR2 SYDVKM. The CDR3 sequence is CASRLPGQRREQYF. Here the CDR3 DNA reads TGTGCCAGCAGGCTGCCGGGACAGCGGCGGGAGCAGTACTTC.

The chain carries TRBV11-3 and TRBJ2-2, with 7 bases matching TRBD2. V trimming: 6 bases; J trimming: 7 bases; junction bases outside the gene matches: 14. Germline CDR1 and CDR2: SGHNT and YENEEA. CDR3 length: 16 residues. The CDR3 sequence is CASSRLGEGRDGELFF. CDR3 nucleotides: TGTGCCAGCAGTCGCCTCGGGGAGGGCCGTGACGGGGAGCTGTTTTTT.

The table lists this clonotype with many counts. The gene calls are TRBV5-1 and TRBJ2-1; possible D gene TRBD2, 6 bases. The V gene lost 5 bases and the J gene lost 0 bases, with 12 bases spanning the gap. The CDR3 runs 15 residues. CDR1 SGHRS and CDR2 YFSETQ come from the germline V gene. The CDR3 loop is CASSRDFRSYNEQFF. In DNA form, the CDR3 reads TGCGCCAGCAGTCGGGACTTCCGCTCCTACAATGAGCAGTTCTTC.

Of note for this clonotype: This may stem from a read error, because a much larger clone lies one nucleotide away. CDR3 sequence reads: CASSSVSGTEAFF. In nucleotides, the CDR3 is TGCGCCAGCAGCTCGGTGAGCGGCACTGAAGCTTTCTTT. This sequence joins TRBV5-1 and TRBJ1-1; D gene ambiguous. Trimming took off 3 bases at V and 4 bases at J, with 10 bases between the two ends. Germline CDR1 and CDR2: SGHRS and YFSETQ. This CDR3 is 13 amino acids long.

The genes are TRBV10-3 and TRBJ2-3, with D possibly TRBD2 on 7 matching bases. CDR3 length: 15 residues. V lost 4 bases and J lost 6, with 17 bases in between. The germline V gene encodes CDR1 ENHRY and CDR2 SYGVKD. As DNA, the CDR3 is TGTGCCATCAGTGGGGGGGGGCGGGTCGCCGATACGCAGTATTTT. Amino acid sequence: CAISGGGRVADTQYF.

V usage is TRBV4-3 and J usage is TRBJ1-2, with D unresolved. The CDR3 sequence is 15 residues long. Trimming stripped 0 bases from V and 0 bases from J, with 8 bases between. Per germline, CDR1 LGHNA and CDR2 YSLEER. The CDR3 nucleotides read TGCGCCAGCAGCCAAGATAGAGCAGCTAACTATGGCTACACCTTC. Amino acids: CASSQDRAANYGYTF.

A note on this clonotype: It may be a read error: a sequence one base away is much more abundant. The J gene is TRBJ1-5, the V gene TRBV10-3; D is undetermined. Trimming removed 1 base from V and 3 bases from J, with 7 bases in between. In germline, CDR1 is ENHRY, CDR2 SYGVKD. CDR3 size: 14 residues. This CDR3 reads CAISECGDNQPQHF. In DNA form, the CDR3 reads TGTGCCATCAGTGAGTGCGGGGACAATCAGCCCCAGCATTTT.

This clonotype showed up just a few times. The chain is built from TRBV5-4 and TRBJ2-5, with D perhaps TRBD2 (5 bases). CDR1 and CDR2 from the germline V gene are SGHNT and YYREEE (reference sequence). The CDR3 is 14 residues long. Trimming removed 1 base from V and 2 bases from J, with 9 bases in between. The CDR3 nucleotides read TGTGCCAGCAGCTTGCCCGGGGAACAAGAGACCCAGTACTTC. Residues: CASSLPGEQETQYF.

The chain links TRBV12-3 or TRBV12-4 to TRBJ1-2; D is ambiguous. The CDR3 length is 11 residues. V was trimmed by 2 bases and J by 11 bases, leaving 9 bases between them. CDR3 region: CASSLSFRYTF. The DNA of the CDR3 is TGTGCCAGCAGTTTATCCTTTCGGTACACCTTC.

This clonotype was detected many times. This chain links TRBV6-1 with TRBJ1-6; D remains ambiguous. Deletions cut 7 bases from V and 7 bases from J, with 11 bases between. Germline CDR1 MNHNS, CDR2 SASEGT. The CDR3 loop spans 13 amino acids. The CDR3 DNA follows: TGTGCCAGCATGGACCCTAGGAATTCACCCCTCCACTTT. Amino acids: CASMDPRNSPLHF.

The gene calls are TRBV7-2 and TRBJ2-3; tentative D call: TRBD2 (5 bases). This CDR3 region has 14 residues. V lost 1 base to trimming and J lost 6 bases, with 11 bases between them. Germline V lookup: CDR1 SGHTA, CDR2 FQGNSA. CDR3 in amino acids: CASSLDFGVDTQYF. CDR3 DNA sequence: TGTGCCAGCAGCTTAGATTTCGGGGTTGATACGCAGTATTTT.